These T cell receptor beta chains were read from a single sample in a study of blood T cell repertoires in COVID-19. Repertoires were generated with immunoSEQ multiplex PCR, while TCRdb's copy carries only in-frame clones and drops some. The sample lists approximately 240,000 clones, 80% to 85% occurring once. Material: peripheral blood. The receptors originated from a woman in her twenties or thirties who had recovered from COVID-19. The CDR3 runs from the conserved cysteine through the conserved F or W. Each record gives: clone size, V gene, J gene, D gene, CDR3 protein, CDR3 DNA. The D gene is left open where the match is weak. Rows give clone size only sometimes, using once, few, many, or a class for an expanded clone.

NA	TRBV20-1	TRBJ2-5	NA	CSASGGRETQYF	TGCAGTGCTAGTGGGGGGAGGGAGACCCAGTACTTC
NA	TRBV4-2	TRBJ2-7	TRBD2	CASSRAGGPSREQYF	TGTGCCAGCAGCCGTGCGGGAGGGCCCTCCCGCGAGCAGTACTTC
once	TRBV28	TRBJ2-5	TRBD2	CASSFQGLAGGETQYF	TGTGCCAGCAGTTTCCAGGGACTAGCGGGAGGTGAGACCCAGTACTTC
NA	TRBV10-2	TRBJ2-1	TRBD2	CASSEGLAGRDNEQFF	TGCGCCAGCAGTGAAGGGTTAGCGGGTAGGGACAATGAGCAGTTCTTC
once	TRBV5-1	TRBJ2-7	TRBD1	CASSWTGPYEQYF	TGCGCCAGCAGCTGGACAGGGCCCTACGAGCAGTACTTC
NA	TRBV5-4	TRBJ1-2	NA	CASSKDSTNYGYTF	TGTGCCAGCAGCAAGGACAGCACAAATTATGGCTACACCTTC
NA	TRBV12-5	TRBJ2-5	NA	CASGLVGGETQYF	TGTGCTAGTGGTTTGGTAGGGGGAGAGACCCAGTACTTC
NA	TRBV2	TRBJ2-2	TRBD1	CASSERGTGRDTGELFF	TGTGCCAGCAGTGAAAGGGGGACAGGTCGGGACACCGGGGAGCTGTTTTTT
NA	TRBV18	TRBJ2-1	NA	CASSPPGTGIAQFF	TGTGCCAGCTCACCCCCCGGCACAGGGATTGCGCAGTTCTTC
NA	TRBV2	TRBJ1-5	TRBD1	CASSDRALNQPQHF	TGTGCCAGCAGCGACAGGGCTCTCAATCAGCCCCAGCATTTT
NA	TRBV9	TRBJ2-2	NA	CASSVRSGHITGELFF	TGTGCCAGCAGCGTAAGGTCGGGACACATCACCGGGGAGCTGTTTTTT
NA	TRBV6-2/TRBV6-3	TRBJ2-7	NA	CASSYRGLGEQYF	TGTGCCAGCAGTTACAGGGGGTTGGGGGAGCAGTACTTC
NA	TRBV30	TRBJ2-7	TRBD2	CAWSALAGAASYEQYF	TGTGCCTGGAGTGCATTAGCGGGAGCCGCCTCCTACGAGCAGTACTTC
few	TRBV11-2	TRBJ2-3	TRBD1	CASSSKTGVSADTQYF	TGTGCCAGCAGCTCCAAAACAGGGGTATCAGCAGATACGCAGTATTTT
few	TRBV4-1	TRBJ2-1	TRBD2	CASSQTRTSYNEQFF	TGCGCCAGCAGCCAAACGCGGACTAGCTACAATGAGCAGTTCTTC
NA	TRBV5-1	TRBJ1-3	NA	CASSLGFSSGNTIYF	TGCGCCAGCAGCTTGGGATTCAGCTCTGGAAACACCATATATTTT
NA	TRBV19	TRBJ1-1	NA	CASSVQGGLTEAFF	TGTGCCAGTAGTGTACAGGGTGGATTGACTGAAGCTTTCTTT
NA	TRBV12-3/TRBV12-4	TRBJ1-1	NA	CASSGDSRTEAFF	TGTGCCAGCAGTGGGGACTCCCGAACTGAAGCTTTCTTT
NA	TRBV7-3	TRBJ2-1	NA	CASSSGGVYYNEQFF	TGTGCCAGCAGCTCCGGCGGGGTGTACTACAATGAGCAGTTCTTC
NA	TRBV5-1	TRBJ2-2	NA	CASSREAAGELFF	TGCGCCAGCAGCCGAGAGGCGGCCGGGGAGCTGTTTTTT